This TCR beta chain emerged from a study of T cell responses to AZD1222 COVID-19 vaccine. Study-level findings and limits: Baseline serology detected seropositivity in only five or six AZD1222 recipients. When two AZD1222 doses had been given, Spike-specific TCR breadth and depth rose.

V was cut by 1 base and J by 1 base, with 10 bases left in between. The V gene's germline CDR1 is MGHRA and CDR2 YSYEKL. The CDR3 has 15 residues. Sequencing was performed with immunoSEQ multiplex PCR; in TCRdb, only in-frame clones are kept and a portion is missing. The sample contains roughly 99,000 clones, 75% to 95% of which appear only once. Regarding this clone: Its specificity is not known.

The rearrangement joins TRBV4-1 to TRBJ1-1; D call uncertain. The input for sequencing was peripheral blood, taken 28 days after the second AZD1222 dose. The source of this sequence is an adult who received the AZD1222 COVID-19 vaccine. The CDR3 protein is CASSQAGSENTEAFF. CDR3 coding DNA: TGCGCCAGCAGCCAAGCTGGTTCGGAGAACACTGAAGCTTTCTTT.